These 25 T cell receptor beta chains came from one sample sequenced in a study of identical twins. TCRdb reprocessed the 5' RACE reads via MiXCR and lists one record per CDR3 protein. The repertoire holds approximately 280,000 distinct CDR3 sequences, with more than 6.5% as singletons. A further study also used this sample, focusing on yellow fever vaccine responses in identical twins.

Sequencing was done on a sample of memory (CD45RO+) T cells sorted from blood. The source of these receptors is a woman younger than 35 in good health.

This clonotype was found a few times. The J gene is TRBJ2-2, the V gene TRBV20-1; D is ambiguous. Germline V CDR1 and CDR2: DFQATT, SNEGSKA (reference sequence). The CDR3 is 13 amino acids. Deletions cut 6 bases from V and 3 bases from J, with 11 bases between. The CDR3 DNA reads TGCAGTGCCATGACCCTAGACACCGGGGAGCTGTTTTTT. This sequence encodes CSAMTLDTGELFF.

The chain links TRBV27 to TRBJ2-6; 10 bases line up with TRBD1. The CDR3 length is 20 residues. V trimming: 1 base; J trimming: 0 bases; junction bases outside the gene matches: 9. Germline V CDR1 and CDR2: MNHEY, SMNVEV (reference sequence). CDR3 loop: CASSLWGTGVLDSGANVLTF. CDR3 sequence (DNA): TGTGCCAGCAGTTTATGGGGGACAGGGGTATTAGACTCTGGGGCCAACGTCCTGACTTTC.

This clonotype showed up just a few times. The V and J genes are TRBV2 and TRBJ2-3; 9 bases line up with TRBD2. The CDR3 extends over 15 amino acids. Germline CDR1 and CDR2: SNHLY and FYNNEI. The J segment lost 0 bases and the V segment lost 7 bases, leaving 5 bases of the junction unmatched. CDR3 loop: CASTPTSGSTDTQYF. In DNA, the CDR3 is TGTGCCAGCACCCCGACTAGCGGAAGCACAGATACGCAGTATTTT.

A few counts support this clonotype. The V and J genes are TRBV3-1 and TRBJ2-7; TRBD2 matches at 12 bases. Per the germline V gene, CDR1 is LGHDT and CDR2 is YNNKEL (reference sequence). The CDR3 has 13 residues. The V gene end was trimmed by 3 bases and the J gene end by 6 bases; junction bases not matched to a gene: 0. CDR3 nucleotides: TGTGCCAGCAGCCAGACTAGCGGGAGCGAGCAGTACTTC. Protein sequence: CASSQTSGSEQYF.

The V call is TRBV7-9, the J call TRBJ2-7; 11 bases match TRBD2. Germline CDR1 SEHNR, CDR2 FQNEAQ (reference sequence). The CDR3 is made up of 15 amino acids. J gave up 3 bases and V 4 bases, and 5 bases lay outside the gene matches. Written as DNA, the CDR3 is TGTGCCAGCAGCTCAGTAGCGGGGGGGAACTACGAGCAGTACGTC. Translation gives CASSSVAGGNYEQYV.

The J gene is TRBJ1-1, the V gene TRBV20-1; D gene unclear. V lost 3 bases to trimming and J lost 6 bases, with 11 bases between them. This CDR3 region has 12 residues. Germline V lookup: CDR1 DFQATT, CDR2 SNEGSKA (reference sequence). CDR3 DNA sequence: TGCAGTGCTAGGGCGGGTGCCCCTGAAGCTTTCTTT. Protein sequence: CSARAGAPEAFF.

The gene calls are TRBV12-3 or TRBV12-4 and TRBJ1-2, with 10 nucleotides matching TRBD1. Germline trimming cut 2 bases from V and 4 bases from J; bases unmatched to any gene: 7. The CDR3 sequence is 16 residues long. The CDR3 loop reads CASSLWDRGARYGYTF. CDR3 in DNA: TGTGCCAGCAGTTTATGGGACAGGGGTGCCCGCTATGGCTACACCTTC.

In its sample, this clonotype was seen many times. The chain joins TRBV11-2 to TRBJ2-1, with D perhaps TRBD1 or TRBD2 (5 bases each). Germline V gene lookup returns CDR1 SGHAT and CDR2 FQNNGV. The V end was cut by 1 base, the J end by 6 bases, with 7 bases between. This CDR3 has 13 amino acids. The DNA of the CDR3 is TGTGCCAGCAGCTTAGGAGGGACCAATGAGCAGTTCTTC. This translates into CASSLGGTNEQFF.

This clonotype was picked up a small number of times. In DNA, the CDR3 is TGTGCCAGCAGTGAAGTTAAGGTCTGGGGGACCATATATTTT. Protein product: CASSEVKVWGTIYF. The J gene is TRBJ1-3, the V gene TRBV6-1, with a weak D call TRBD1 (5 bases). V lost 1 base to trimming and J lost 10 bases, with 14 bases between them. The CDR3 has 14 residues. The V gene's germline CDR1 is MNHNS and CDR2 SASEGT.

The chain links TRBV18 to TRBJ1-3; no definite D call. This CDR3 spans 13 amino acids. The germline CDR1 and CDR2 sequences are KGHSH and LQKENI. The germline V and J ends were trimmed by 3 bases and 0 bases, with 3 bases remaining between them. CDR3 coding DNA: TGTGCCAGCTCACCCTACTCTGGAAACACCATATATTTT. Translated: CASSPYSGNTIYF. Full variable domain (outside the CDR3, taken from reference TRBV18 and TRBJ1-3): NAGVMQNPRHLVRRRGQEARLRCSPMKGHSHVYWYRQLPEEGLKFMVYLQKENIIDESGMPKERFSAEFPKEGPSILRIQQVVRGDSAAYFCASSPYSGNTIYFGEGSWLTVV.

At least ten counts were recorded for this clonotype. The V call is TRBV4-1, the J call TRBJ1-5; D remains unclear. The V and J ends lost 1 base and 5 bases respectively, with 6 bases between them. CDR3 length: 13 amino acids. From germline, CDR1 is MGHRA and CDR2 YSYEKL. CDR3 bases: TGCGCCAGCAGCCAAGCCCGAGATCAGCCCCAGCATTTT. Residues: CASSQARDQPQHF.

This clonotype was observed a handful of times. This chain joins TRBV28 and TRBJ2-7; 10 bases align to TRBD1. Germline V lookup: CDR1 MDHEN, CDR2 SYDVKM. This CDR3 comprises 15 residues. V shed 4 bases, J shed 5 bases, and the junction held 8 bases outside the gene matches. CDR3 sequence (DNA): TGTGCCAGCAGTTCCCCCGGGACAGGGGCCCACGAGCAGTACTTC. Protein: CASSSPGTGAHEQYF. The complete variable domain, with remaining parts taken from reference TRBV28 and TRBJ2-7, reads DVKVTQSSRYLVKRTGEKVFLECVQDMDHENMFWYRQDPGLGLRLIYFSYDVKMKEKGDIPEGYSVSREKKERFSLILESASTNQTSMYLCASSSPGTGAHEQYFGPGTRLTVT.

Ten or more counts support this clonotype. The rearrangement uses TRBV7-2 and TRBJ2-1, with a weak D call TRBD1 (6 bases). Germline loops: CDR1 SGHTA, CDR2 FQGNSA. The CDR3 has 15 amino acids. V shed 2 bases and J shed 9 bases, with 17 bases lying between them. CDR3 DNA sequence: TGTGCCAGCAGCTTATGGTCAGGGGAAATTCGTGAGCAGTTCTTC. Translation gives CASSLWSGEIREQFF.

This clonotype was seen repeatedly, ten times or more. The rearrangement links TRBV20-1 to TRBJ2-7; 8 positions match TRBD1. The germline CDR1 and CDR2 sequences are DFQATT and SNEGSKA (reference sequence). The CDR3 has 12 residues. V gave up 3 bases and J gave up 5 bases; unmatched junction bases: 3. The CDR3 is CSASPRGHEQYF. The CDR3 coding sequence is TGCAGTGCTAGCCCCAGGGGGCACGAGCAGTACTTC.

This chain links TRBV6-1 with TRBJ2-7; 7 bases align to TRBD2. This CDR3 is 16 amino acids long. The J segment lost 6 bases and the V segment lost 2 bases, leaving 13 bases of the junction unmatched. From germline, CDR1 is MNHNS and CDR2 SASEGT. The chain's CDR3 is CASSERGLGGGAEQYV. CDR3 sequence (DNA): TGTGCCAGCAGTGAAAGGGGTTTGGGGGGGGGTGCCGAGCAGTACGTC.

This clonotype was picked up many times. The chain carries TRBV6-1 and TRBJ2-2; no clear D gene. Per the germline V gene, CDR1 is MNHNS and CDR2 is SASEGT. The germline V and J ends were trimmed by 5 bases and 6 bases, with 10 bases remaining between them. CDR3 length: 13 residues. Here the CDR3 DNA reads TGTGCCAGCAGTCGTAAAACGTCCGGGGAGCTGTTTTTT. Protein: CASSRKTSGELFF.

J is TRBJ2-3 and V is TRBV18, with 8 bases fitting TRBD2. Trimming removed 10 bases from V and 4 bases from J; junction bases left unmatched: 10. Germline CDR1 is KGHSH and CDR2 is LQKENI. The CDR3 runs 14 residues. The CDR3 DNA sequence: TGTGCCACCAGAACGGGAGGGGCGGCAGATACGCAGTATTTT. This encodes CATRTGGAADTQYF.

The table lists this clonotype with a few counts. This chain links TRBV2 with TRBJ2-1, with TRBD2 identical over 11 bases. The CDR3 spans 15 residues. The V gene's germline CDR1 is SNHLY and CDR2 FYNNEI. The V and J ends lost 5 bases and 14 bases, in that order; junction bases with no gene match: 14. The CDR3 DNA reads as TGTGCCAGCAGTACCGGATGGTCTAGCGGGAGGAAGGAGTTCTTC. It yields the protein CASSTGWSSGRKEFF.

This clonotype was counted only a few times. The chain combines TRBV15 with TRBJ1-6, with 10 positions matching TRBD1. CDR3 length: 13 residues. After removal of 9 bases from V and 8 bases from J, the junction contained 4 bases not matched to a gene. Germline assignment: CDR1 LNHNV and CDR2 YYDKDF (reference sequence). Here the CDR3 reads CATGQGEYSPLHF. For the CDR3, the DNA is TGTGCCACTGGACAGGGGGAGTATTCACCCCTCCACTTT.

The V gene is TRBV5-5, the J gene TRBJ2-7; D is unresolved. Per the germline V gene, CDR1 is SGHKS and CDR2 is YYEKEE (reference sequence). Trimming cost V 0 bases and J 4 bases, with 14 bases left between them. The CDR3 length is 15 residues. CDR3 sequence (DNA): TGTGCCAGCAGCTTGGAAGCTCCATTGACGTACGAGCAGTACTTC. This gives the protein CASSLEAPLTYEQYF.

This clonotype was observed a few times. This sequence joins TRBV7-3 and TRBJ2-3; D may be TRBD1 or TRBD2 (6 bases each). This CDR3 spans 15 amino acids. Germline values: CDR1 SGHTA, CDR2 FQGTGA. V was shortened by 1 base and J by 2 bases, with 10 bases between the two germline ends. The CDR3 nucleotides read TGTGCCAGCAGCTTAAGAGGGGGGTACACAGATACGCAGTATTTT. Protein product: CASSLRGGYTDTQYF.

This clonotype occurred many times. V gene TRBV5-1 combines with J gene TRBJ2-1; D is ambiguous. Germline V lookup: CDR1 SGHRS, CDR2 YFSETQ. The CDR3 is made up of 15 amino acids. Trimming cost V 0 bases and J 5 bases, with 12 bases left between them. This chain's CDR3 is CASSLVLRQNNEQFF. DNA of the CDR3: TGCGCCAGCAGCTTGGTCTTAAGGCAAAACAATGAGCAGTTCTTC.

This clonotype was detected many times. V and J are TRBV5-1 and TRBJ2-7; no definite D call. Germline-derived CDR1 and CDR2 are SGHRS and YFSETQ. V lost 4 bases and J lost 6, with 17 bases in between. The CDR3 length is 14 residues. The CDR3 reads CASSLNSVESEQYF. The CDR3 DNA reads TGCGCCAGCAGCCTGAATTCAGTGGAAAGCGAGCAGTACTTC.

This clonotype was seen only a few times. The chain has TRBV18 and TRBJ2-7; 7 bases match TRBD1. CDR1 KGHSH and CDR2 LQKENI come from the germline V gene. Losses at the gene ends were 3 bases for V and 0 bases for J; bases not matched to a gene: 2. The CDR3 is 14 residues long. CDR3 in DNA: TGTGCCAGCTCACCCCGGGACAGCTCCTACGAGCAGTACTTC. Residues: CASSPRDSSYEQYF. The full variable domain, with the rest looked up from reference TRBV18 and TRBJ2-7, is NAGVMQNPRHLVRRRGQEARLRCSPMKGHSHVYWYRQLPEEGLKFMVYLQKENIIDESGMPKERFSAEFPKEGPSILRIQQVVRGDSAAYFCASSPRDSSYEQYFGPGTRLTVT.

This clonotype is medium-sized by share. The CDR3, as DNA: TGTGCCAGCAGGGGGCTGCGGGAGTCACCCCTCCACTTT. Translation gives CASRGLRESPLHF. The J gene is TRBJ1-6, the V gene TRBV6-6; D perhaps matches TRBD1 (5 bases). CDR1 and CDR2 (germline): MNHNY, SVGAGI (reference sequence). The CDR3 consists of 13 residues. Trimming left V 6 bases short and J 10 bases short, with 13 bases between.